This passage covers 11 T cell receptor beta chains from one sample sequenced in a study of T cells after yellow fever vaccination. TCRdb redid the calling of the 5' RACE reads with MiXCR, one entry per CDR3 protein. The sample contains some 240,000 distinct CDR3 sequences, 3.6% of which appear only once. The sample here was PBMCs, taken 15 days after the yellow fever booster vaccination. The source is a man in his late teens or twenties who received the YFV17D yellow fever vaccine.

This clonotype was counted ten times or more. V and J are TRBV15 and TRBJ1-4; D not certain. CDR3 length: 13 residues. Germline V gene lookup returns CDR1 LNHNV and CDR2 YYDKDF (reference sequence). V lost 0 bases, J lost 7 bases, and 6 bases lay in between. The CDR3 is CATSREGFEKLFF. The CDR3 coding sequence is TGTGCCACCAGCAGAGAAGGGTTTGAAAAACTGTTTTTT.

This clonotype was seen repeatedly, ten times or more. V usage is TRBV29-1 and J usage is TRBJ1-2; the D gene is possibly TRBD1 (5 bases). CDR3 length equals 13 residues. The germline V and J ends were trimmed by 7 bases and 6 bases, with 18 bases remaining between them. The germline gives CDR1 SQVTM, CDR2 ANQGSEA. CDR3 protein: CSAGGLPWDGYTF. The CDR3, as DNA: TGCAGCGCCGGGGGTTTGCCCTGGGATGGCTACACCTTC. Full variable domain (rest looked up from reference TRBV29-1 and TRBJ1-2): SAVISQKPSRDICQRGTSLTIQCQVDSQVTMMFWYRQQPGQSLTLIATANQGSEATYESGFVIDKFPISRPNLTFSTLTVSNMSPEDSSIYLCSAGGLPWDGYTFGSGTRLTVV.

This clonotype was seen a handful of times. The J gene is TRBJ2-4, the V gene TRBV5-4; TRBD1 matches at 8 bases. Germline CDR1 and CDR2: SGHNT and YYREEE (reference sequence). The CDR3 loop spans 15 amino acids. V was clipped by 7 bases and J by 6 bases; unmatched bases: 12. This chain's CDR3 is CASYSTGQGTNIQYF. CDR3 nucleotide sequence: TGTGCCAGCTATAGTACCGGACAGGGTACAAACATTCAGTACTTC.

In its sample, this clonotype was seen many times. The V call is TRBV20-1, the J call TRBJ1-2; D is unresolved. Germline V gives CDR1 DFQATT, CDR2 SNEGSKA (reference sequence). Trimming cost V 0 bases and J 0 bases, with 14 bases left between them. The CDR3 contains 16 residues. CDR3 nucleotides: TGCAGTGCTAGAGACCTGGGCAAGCAGGCTAACTATGGCTACACCTTC. Its protein is CSARDLGKQANYGYTF.

This clonotype was observed many times. This chain connects TRBV28 to TRBJ1-1, with D hard to call. V lost 8 bases and J lost 2, with 15 bases in between. Germline assignment: CDR1 MDHEN and CDR2 SYDVKM. The CDR3 spans 14 residues. CDR3 residues: CASGGGSTNTEAFF. CDR3 DNA: TGTGCCAGCGGAGGAGGCTCCACAAACACTGAAGCTTTCTTT.

As regards this clonotype: This may be a read error, as it is one base from a much larger clone. The CDR3 bases are TGTGCCAGCAGAGTCGTCGGGTTTTGCACCTACGAGCAGTACTTC. Translation: CASRVVGFCTYEQYF. This chain connects TRBV12-3 or TRBV12-4 to TRBJ2-7; D not resolved. V lost 6 bases and J 2 bases, leaving 17 bases between the germline ends. The CDR3 spans 15 residues.

This clonotype was counted ten times or more. This rearrangement joins TRBV7-2 to TRBJ2-7, with 9 bases identical to TRBD2. Germline loops: CDR1 SGHTA, CDR2 FQGNSA. V was pared by 1 base and J by 2 bases, with 3 bases of the junction left unmatched. This CDR3 spans 15 amino acids. The CDR3 nucleotides are TGTGCCAGCAGCTTAGAGAGCGGGGGGCCCTACGAGCAGTACGTC. Its translation: CASSLESGGPYEQYV.

As for this clonotype: This sequence may be a read error, since a much larger clone differs from it by one base. This chain links TRBV3-1 with TRBJ1-2; D gene unclear. Germline values: CDR1 LGHDT, CDR2 YNNKEL (reference sequence). The CDR3 extends over 15 amino acids. CDR3 amino acids: CASSQGTDANYGFTF. In nucleotides, the CDR3 is TGTGCCAGCAGCCAAGGGACGGACGCTAACTATGGCTTCACCTTC.

This clonotype was seen many times. The rearrangement links TRBV11-2 to TRBJ2-4, with 9 bases fitting TRBD1. There are 14 residues in the CDR3. Germline CDR1 is SGHAT and CDR2 is FQNNGV. The J segment lost 8 bases and the V segment lost 4 bases, leaving 6 bases of the junction unmatched. CDR3 loop: CASSSDRGWDIQYF. In DNA, the CDR3 is TGTGCCAGCAGCTCGGACAGGGGATGGGACATTCAGTACTTC.

Many counts were recorded for this clonotype. V is TRBV7-3 and J is TRBJ2-5; TRBD2 aligns across 9 bases. V lost 6 bases and J lost 5; bases outside the gene matches: 10. Germline V gives CDR1 SGHTA, CDR2 FQGTGA. CDR3 length: 15 amino acids. The DNA for the CDR3 is TGTGCCAGCAGTTTGGCGGGGGGGCCTATTGAGACCCAGTACTTC. It encodes CASSLAGGPIETQYF.

There are many counts of this clonotype. The chain is built from TRBV15 and TRBJ1-2, with a tentative D call TRBD1 (5 bases). The CDR3 has 14 amino acids. The germline V and J ends were trimmed by 0 bases and 7 bases, with 12 bases remaining between them. CDR1 and CDR2 (germline): LNHNV, YYDKDF (reference sequence). CDR3 sequence reads: CATSREPGTTGYTF. In DNA, the CDR3 is TGTGCCACCAGCAGAGAACCCGGGACGACTGGCTACACCTTC.